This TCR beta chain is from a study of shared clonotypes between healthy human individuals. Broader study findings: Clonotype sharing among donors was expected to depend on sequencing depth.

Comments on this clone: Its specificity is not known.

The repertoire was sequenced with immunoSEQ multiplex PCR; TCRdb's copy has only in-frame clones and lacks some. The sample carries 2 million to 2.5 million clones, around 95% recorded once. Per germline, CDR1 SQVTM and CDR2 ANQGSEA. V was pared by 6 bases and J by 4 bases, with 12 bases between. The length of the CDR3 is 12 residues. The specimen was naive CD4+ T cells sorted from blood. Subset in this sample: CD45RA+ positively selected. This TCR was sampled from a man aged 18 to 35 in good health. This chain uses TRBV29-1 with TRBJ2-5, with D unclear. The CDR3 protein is CSVRPPGETQYF. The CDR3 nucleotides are TGCAGCGTACGACCCCCGGGAGAGACCCAGTACTTC.